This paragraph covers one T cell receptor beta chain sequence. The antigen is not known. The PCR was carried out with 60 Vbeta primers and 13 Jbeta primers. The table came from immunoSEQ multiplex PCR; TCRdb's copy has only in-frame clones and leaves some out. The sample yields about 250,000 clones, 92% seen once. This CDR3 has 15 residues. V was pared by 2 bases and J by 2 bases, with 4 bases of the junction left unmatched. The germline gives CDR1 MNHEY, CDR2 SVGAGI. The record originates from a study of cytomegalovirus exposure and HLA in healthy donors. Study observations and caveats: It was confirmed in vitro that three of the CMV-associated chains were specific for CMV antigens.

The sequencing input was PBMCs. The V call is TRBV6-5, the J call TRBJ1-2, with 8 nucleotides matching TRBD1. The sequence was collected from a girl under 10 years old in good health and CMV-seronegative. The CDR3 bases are TGTGCCAGCAGTTACCTGGACAGGGAAAACTATGGCTACACCTTC. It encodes CASSYLDRENYGYTF.